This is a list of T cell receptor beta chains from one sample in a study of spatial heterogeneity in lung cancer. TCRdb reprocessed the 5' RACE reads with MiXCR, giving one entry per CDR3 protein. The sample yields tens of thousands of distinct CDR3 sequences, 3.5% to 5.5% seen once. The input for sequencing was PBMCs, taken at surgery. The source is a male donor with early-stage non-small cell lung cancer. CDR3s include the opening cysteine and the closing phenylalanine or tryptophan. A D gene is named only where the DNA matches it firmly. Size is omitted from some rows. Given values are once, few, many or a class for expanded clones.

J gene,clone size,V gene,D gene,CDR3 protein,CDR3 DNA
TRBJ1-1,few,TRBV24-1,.,CATRDARGNTEAFF,TGTGCCACCCGGGACGCGAGGGGGAACACTGAAGCTTTCTTT
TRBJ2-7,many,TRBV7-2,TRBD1,CASSFQQGSGYEQYF,TGTGCCAGCAGCTTTCAACAGGGGTCGGGCTACGAGCAGTACTTC
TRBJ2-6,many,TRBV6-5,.,CASSFSLGAGANVLTF,TGTGCCAGCAGTTTCTCCCTGGGGGCCGGGGCCAACGTCCTGACTTTC
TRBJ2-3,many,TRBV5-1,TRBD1,CASSLSPGTAADTQYF,TGCGCCAGCAGCCTCTCCCCCGGGACAGCGGCAGATACGCAGTATTTT
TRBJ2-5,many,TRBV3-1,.,CASSQVGVRETQYF,TGTGCCAGCAGCCAAGTTGGGGTTAGAGAGACCCAGTACTTC
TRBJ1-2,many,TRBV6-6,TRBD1,CASSYAGTGGADGYTF,TGTGCCAGCAGTTACGCCGGGACAGGGGGCGCGGATGGCTACACCTTC
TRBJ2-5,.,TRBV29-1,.,CSVQPSRGETQYF,TGCAGCGTCCAACCCAGCCGTGGAGAGACCCAGTACTTC
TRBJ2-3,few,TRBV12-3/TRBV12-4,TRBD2,CASSDLAGEDTQYF,TGTGCCAGCAGTGACCTAGCGGGAGAAGATACGCAGTATTTT
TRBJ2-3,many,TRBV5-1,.,CASSSYTDTQYF,TGCGCCAGCAGCTCGTACACAGATACGCAGTATTTT
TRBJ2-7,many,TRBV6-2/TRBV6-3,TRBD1,CASVESTGKIYEQYF,TGTGCCAGCGTAGAGTCGACAGGGAAAATCTACGAGCAGTACTTC
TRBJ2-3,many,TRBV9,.,CASSSGEQGDTQYF,TGTGCCAGCAGCTCAGGCGAGCAGGGAGATACGCAGTATTTT
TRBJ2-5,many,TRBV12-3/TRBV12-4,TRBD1,CASRFDRVEAQYF,TGTGCCAGCAGGTTCGACAGGGTAGAGGCCCAGTACTTC
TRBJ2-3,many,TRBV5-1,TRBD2,CASSYGLAGGTDTQYF,TGCGCCAGCAGCTATGGACTAGCGGGGGGCACAGATACGCAGTATTTT
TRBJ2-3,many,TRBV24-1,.,CATSDIPGGHQSTDTQYF,TGTGCCACCAGTGACATTCCCGGCGGCCACCAGAGCACAGATACGCAGTATTTT
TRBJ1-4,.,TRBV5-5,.,CASSSKGTHDEKLFF,TGTGCCAGCAGCTCAAAAGGGACACACGATGAAAAACTGTTTTTT
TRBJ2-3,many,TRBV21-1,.,CASSKYWRPLSTDTQYF,TGTGCCAGCAGCAAATATTGGCGCCCTCTTAGCACAGATACGCAGTATTTT
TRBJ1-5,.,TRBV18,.,CASSPNGFDQPQHF,TGTGCCAGCTCACCAAACGGTTTCGATCAGCCCCAGCATTTT
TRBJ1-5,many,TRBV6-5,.,CASSSTGPNQPQHF,TGTGCCAGCAGTTCTACAGGTCCCAATCAGCCCCAGCATTTT
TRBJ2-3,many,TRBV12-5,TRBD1,CASGLVNKRDRNTDTQYF,TGTGCTAGTGGTTTGGTAAACAAAAGGGACAGAAACACAGATACGCAGTATTTT
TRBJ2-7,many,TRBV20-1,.,CSARPDQTYEQYF,TGCAGTGCTAGACCGGACCAGACCTACGAGCAGTACTTC
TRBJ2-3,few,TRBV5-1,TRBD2,CASSQSGRAGADTQYF,TGCGCCAGCAGCCAGAGCGGGAGGGCCGGGGCAGATACGCAGTATTTT
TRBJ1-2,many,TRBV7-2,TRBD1,CASSFRDSGGYTF,TGTGCCAGCAGCTTTAGGGACAGCGGGGGCTACACCTTC
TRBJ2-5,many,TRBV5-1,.,CASSLGSSETQYF,TGCGCCAGCAGCCTTGGTAGTTCGGAGACCCAGTACTTC
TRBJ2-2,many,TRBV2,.,CASSELGQMNTGELFF,TGTGCCAGCAGTGAGCTGGGGCAGATGAACACCGGGGAGCTGTTTTTT
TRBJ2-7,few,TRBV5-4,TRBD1,CASSLGDRGPYEQYF,TGTGCCAGCAGCTTGGGGGACAGGGGGCCCTACGAGCAGTACTTC
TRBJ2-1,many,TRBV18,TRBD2,CASSPRLGTSGTHNEQFF,TGTGCCAGCTCACCCCGACTCGGGACTAGCGGGACACACAATGAGCAGTTCTTC
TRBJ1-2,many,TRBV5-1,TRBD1,CASSLGQGGGYTF,TGCGCCAGCAGTCTGGGACAGGGAGGAGGCTACACCTTC